The 22 T cell receptor beta chains below come from one sample, sequenced in a study of blood T cell repertoires in COVID-19. The data were produced by immunoSEQ multiplex PCR, yet TCRdb's version contains in-frame clones alone and is incomplete. The profile shows 250,000 to 300,000 clones, approximately 81% of them singletons. The sample was peripheral blood. Receptor source: a woman aged 55-75 years with active or convalescent COVID-19.

This clone appeared a few times. The J gene is TRBJ1-1, the V gene TRBV5-1; D is ambiguous. Trimming took 4 bases from V and 6 from J, leaving 16 bases between them. The germline gives CDR1 SGHRS, CDR2 YFSETQ. CDR3 length: 14 amino acids. CDR3 region: CASSRAGTGAEAFF. The DNA of the CDR3 is TGCGCCAGCAGCCGGGCTGGTACCGGGGCTGAAGCTTTCTTT.

This chain connects TRBV3-1 (or the pseudogene TRBV3-2) to TRBJ2-7; 7 nucleotides align to TRBD1. J lost 6 bases, V lost 1 base, and 6 bases had no gene match. The CDR3 runs to 14 residues. CDR1 LGHDT and CDR2 YNNKEL come from the germline V gene (reference sequence). CDR3 sequence (DNA): TGTGCCAGCAGCCAAGCGGCGACAGGGAGCGAGCAGTACTTC. Translation: CASSQAATGSEQYF.

This chain connects TRBV19 to TRBJ1-2, with D perhaps matching TRBD1 (6 bases). The germline V and J ends were trimmed by 6 bases and 8 bases, with 16 bases remaining between them. The CDR3 sequence is 13 residues long. The germline V gene encodes CDR1 LNHDA and CDR2 SQIVND (reference sequence). The CDR3 region is CASRENRAGGYTF. The CDR3, as DNA: TGTGCCAGTAGGGAGAACAGGGCCGGCGGCTACACCTTC.

This clone came up once. This chain joins TRBV7-6 and TRBJ2-1; D is ambiguous. The CDR3 contains 16 residues. Trimming took off 1 base at V and 1 base at J, with 11 bases between the two ends. From germline, CDR1 is SGHVS and CDR2 FNYEAQ. The CDR3 protein is CASSLGRLRSYNEQFF. DNA for the CDR3: TGTGCCAGCAGCTTAGGAAGGTTGCGGTCCTACAATGAGCAGTTCTTC.

The chain uses TRBV5-1 and TRBJ2-1; 7 bases are a match to TRBD1. The CDR3 consists of 19 residues. J gave up 0 bases and V 0 bases, and 12 bases lay outside the gene matches. The germline V gene encodes CDR1 SGHRS and CDR2 YFSETQ. CDR3 sequence: CASSLVAGGAVSSYNEQFF. For the CDR3, the DNA is TGCGCCAGCAGCTTGGTTGCAGGGGGAGCGGTAAGCTCCTACAATGAGCAGTTCTTC.

V gene TRBV6-6 combines with J gene TRBJ2-1; 11 bases line up with TRBD2. Germline V gene sequence: CDR1 MNHNY, CDR2 SVGAGI (reference sequence). This CDR3 contains 15 residues. Germline trimming cut 6 bases from V and 6 bases from J; bases unmatched to any gene: 7. The CDR3 sequence: CASRHTSGGFNEQFF. CDR3 sequence (DNA): TGTGCCAGCAGGCACACTAGCGGGGGTTTCAATGAGCAGTTCTTC.

The chain uses TRBV7-3 and TRBJ2-2, with D maybe TRBD1 (5 bases). Germline-derived CDR1 and CDR2 are SGHTA and FQGTGA. The CDR3 runs 14 residues. The V end lost 6 bases, the J end lost 8 bases, and 16 bases lay between the germline ends. This chain's CDR3 is CASRGPPDVGELFF. In DNA form, the CDR3 reads TGTGCCAGCAGGGGGCCCCCCGATGTGGGGGAGCTGTTTTTT.

The chain uses TRBV10-3 and TRBJ1-6; TRBD1 matches 7 bases. Germline trimming cut 6 bases from V and 3 bases from J; bases unmatched to any gene: 11. Looked up from germline, CDR1 is ENHRY and CDR2 is SYGVKD. The length of the CDR3 is 17 residues. DNA of the CDR3: TGTGCCATCAGCGACCCCGTTTGGACAGGCTATAATTCACCCCTCCACTTT. Translation: CAISDPVWTGYNSPLHF.

The J gene is TRBJ2-5, the V gene TRBV27; possibly TRBD2 for D (7 bases). There are 15 residues in the CDR3. CDR1 is MNHEY and CDR2 is SMNVEV in the germline V gene (reference sequence). Trimming removed 3 bases at V and 3 bases at J, with 14 bases between. The CDR3 DNA is TGTGCCAGCAGTTTGGCGGGGGCACCCGAAGAGACCCAGTACTTC. Protein: CASSLAGAPEETQYF.

CDR3 coding DNA: TGTGCCAGCAGCTTGTTTTGGACAGGGGCCCCCGGGGAGCTGTTTTTT. Residues: CASSLFWTGAPGELFF. V usage is TRBV5-6 and J usage is TRBJ2-2; 9 nucleotides match TRBD1. Per the germline V gene, CDR1 is SGHDT and CDR2 is YYEEEE. The CDR3 loop spans 16 amino acids. Trimming took 1 base from V and 6 from J; bases not matched to a gene: 7.

This clone was counted between two and nine times. This chain joins TRBV5-4 and TRBJ1-2; D is possibly TRBD1 (5 bases). The V end lost 4 bases, the J end lost 4 bases, and 17 bases lay between the germline ends. The CDR3 loop spans 15 amino acids. The V gene's germline CDR1 is SGHNT and CDR2 YYREEE (reference sequence). The CDR3 DNA is TGTGCCAGCAGCCCGTCAGTGGGGGGAAGCTATGGCTACACCTTC. Translating gives CASSPSVGGSYGYTF.

The rearrangement joins TRBV19 to TRBJ1-3; the D gene is possibly TRBD1 (5 bases). Germline CDR1 and CDR2: LNHDA and SQIVND (reference sequence). The germline V and J ends were trimmed by 3 bases and 9 bases, with 21 bases remaining between them. This CDR3 has 16 residues. The CDR3 bases are TGTGCCAGTAGTATCCGGTCGACCAGGACCGGGGGCACCATATATTTT. It codes for CASSIRSTRTGGTIYF.

The V call is TRBV24-1, the J call TRBJ2-2, with a weak D call TRBD1 (6 bases). The V gene's germline CDR1 is KGHDR and CDR2 SFDVKD. The CDR3 has 14 amino acids. The V gene lost 5 bases and the J gene lost 2 bases, with 8 bases spanning the gap. The CDR3, as DNA: TGTGCCACCAGTGCAGGGGTAAACACCGGGGAGCTGTTTTTT. Translation: CATSAGVNTGELFF.

The chain has TRBV29-1 and TRBJ1-5; a weak D match, TRBD1 (5 bases). Trimming stripped 5 bases from V and 5 bases from J, with 16 bases between. This CDR3 region has 14 residues. Germline loops: CDR1 SQVTM, CDR2 ANQGSEA. CDR3 in DNA: TGCAGCGTTCGCAAGTGGGGGGAGGATCAGCCCCAGCATTTT. Amino acids: CSVRKWGEDQPQHF.

The rearrangement uses TRBV29-1 and TRBJ1-1; D remains unclear. This CDR3 region has 12 residues. The V and J ends lost 3 bases and 4 bases respectively, with 9 bases between them. The germline gives CDR1 SQVTM, CDR2 ANQGSEA. CDR3 loop: CSVEIEGTEAFF. For the CDR3, the DNA is TGCAGCGTTGAGATAGAGGGCACTGAAGCTTTCTTT. The entire variable domain, with the rest obtained from reference TRBV29-1 and TRBJ1-1, is as follows: SAVISQKPSRDICQRGTSLTIQCQVDSQVTMMFWYRQQPGQSLTLIATANQGSEATYESGFVIDKFPISRPNLTFSTLTVSNMSPEDSSIYLCSVEIEGTEAFFGQGTRLTVV.

The chain couples TRBV6-6 to TRBJ2-1; D may be TRBD1 (6 bases). Trimming removed 6 bases at V and 1 base at J, with 16 bases between. CDR3 length: 16 amino acids. CDR1 and CDR2 from the germline V gene are MNHNY and SVGAGI (reference sequence). Here the CDR3 DNA reads TGTGCCAGCAGCCTCGCCGGGACATATTCCTACAATGAGCAGTTCTTC. Residues: CASSLAGTYSYNEQFF.

This chain uses TRBV5-1 with TRBJ2-1; 9 bases align to TRBD1. Germline values: CDR1 SGHRS, CDR2 YFSETQ. This CDR3 contains 15 residues. The J segment lost 3 bases and the V segment lost 4 bases, leaving 5 bases of the junction unmatched. The CDR3 nucleotides are TGCGCCAGCAGCCTTTGGGACAGGGACTACAATGAGCAGTTCTTC. This encodes CASSLWDRDYNEQFF.

The V gene is TRBV2, the J gene TRBJ1-2, with 8 bases aligning to TRBD1. J lost 5 bases, V lost 10 bases, and 6 bases had no gene match. This CDR3 comprises 12 residues. The germline V gene has CDR1 SNHLY and CDR2 FYNNEI. Here the CDR3 reads CATPTGEYGYTF. CDR3 sequence (DNA): TGTGCCACCCCGACAGGGGAATATGGCTACACCTTC.

For this clone: This sample includes further DNA sequences coding for the same CDR3. The V gene is TRBV7-9, the J gene TRBJ2-7, with D perhaps TRBD1 (6 bases). Trimming stripped 3 bases from V and 3 bases from J, with 12 bases between. CDR1 is SEHNR and CDR2 is FQNEAQ in the germline V gene (reference sequence). The CDR3 contains 14 residues. DNA for the CDR3: TGTGCCAGCAGCTTGGGTGGGGGCAGCTACGAGCAGTACTTC. It codes for CASSLGGGSYEQYF.

This sequence joins TRBV9 and TRBJ2-5; the match to TRBD2 covers 7 bases. The V segment lost 3 bases and the J segment 5 bases; nucleotides outside the gene matches: 10. The CDR3 has 15 amino acids. The germline gives CDR1 SGDLS, CDR2 YYNGEE. The CDR3 DNA follows: TGTGCCAGCAGCGAGGGCGGGGGAGGCCGGGAGACCCAGTACTTC. It yields the protein CASSEGGGGRETQYF. Complete variable domain (other parts from reference TRBV9 and TRBJ2-5): DSGVTQTPKHLITATGQRVTLRCSPRSGDLSVYWYQQSLDQGLQFLIQYYNGEERAKGNILERFSAQQFPDLHSELNLSSLELGDSALYFCASSEGGGGRETQYFGPGTRLLVL.

The rearrangement links TRBV6-5 to TRBJ2-3; 7 bases are a match to TRBD2. The CDR3 runs 12 residues. Germline-derived CDR1 and CDR2 are MNHEY and SVGAGI. Trimming removed 8 bases from V and 1 base from J; junction bases left unmatched: 0. The CDR3 nucleotides are TGTGCCAGCGGGGGGGGCACAGATACGCAGTATTTT. It codes for CASGGGTDTQYF.

A note on this clone: Other DNA variants within this sample encode the same CDR3. This chain uses TRBV9 with TRBJ1-1, with a tentative D call TRBD1 (5 bases). V lost 0 bases and J 1 base, leaving 10 bases between the germline ends. Germline lookup yields CDR1 SGDLS and CDR2 YYNGEE. This CDR3 is 15 amino acids long. CDR3 bases: TGTGCCAGCAGCGTAGGATGGGGGGAGAACACTGAAGCTTTCTTT. Its translation is CASSVGWGENTEAFF.